Reported below is one T cell receptor beta chain. Its antigen remains unknown. The data originate from a study of cytomegalovirus exposure and HLA in healthy donors. Findings of the study overall: Within the data, a cluster of highly shared sequence variants was likely a sequencing artifact.

60 Vbeta and 13 Jbeta primers were used in PCR. Assay: immunoSEQ multiplex PCR; the TCRdb copy retains only in-frame clones and omits some. The data show 100,000 to 150,000 clones, about 78% seen once. Trimming pared 10 bases from V and 3 bases from J, leaving 16 bases between. The CDR3 contains 13 residues. The TCR was taken from a female donor in good health and CMV-seronegative. The sequencing sample was made of PBMCs. The chain joins TRBV5-3 to TRBJ1-1; possible D gene TRBD1, 5 bases. TRBV5-3 is annotated as an ORF whose role is uncertain. CDR3: CAWPQTRDTEAFF. The CDR3 coding sequence is TGTGCCTGGCCTCAAACCAGGGACACTGAAGCTTTCTTT.